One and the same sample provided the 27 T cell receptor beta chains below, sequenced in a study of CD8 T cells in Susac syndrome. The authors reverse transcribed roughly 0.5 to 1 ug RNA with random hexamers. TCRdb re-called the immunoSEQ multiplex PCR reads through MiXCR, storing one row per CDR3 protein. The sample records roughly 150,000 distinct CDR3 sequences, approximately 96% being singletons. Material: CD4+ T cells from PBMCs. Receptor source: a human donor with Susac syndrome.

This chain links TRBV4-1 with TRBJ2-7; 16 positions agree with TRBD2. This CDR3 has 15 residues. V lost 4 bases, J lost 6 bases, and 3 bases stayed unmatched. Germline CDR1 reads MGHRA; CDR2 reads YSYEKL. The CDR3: CASSPGTSGRGEQYF. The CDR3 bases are TGCGCCAGCAGCCCCGGGACTAGCGGGAGGGGCGAGCAGTACTTC.

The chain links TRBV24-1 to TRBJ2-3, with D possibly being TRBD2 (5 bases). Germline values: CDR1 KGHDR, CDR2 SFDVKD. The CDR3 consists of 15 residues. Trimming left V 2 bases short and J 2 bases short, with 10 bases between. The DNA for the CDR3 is TGTGCCACCAGTGATTCCCTAGCCGCCACAGATACGCAGTATTTT. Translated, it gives CATSDSLAATDTQYF.

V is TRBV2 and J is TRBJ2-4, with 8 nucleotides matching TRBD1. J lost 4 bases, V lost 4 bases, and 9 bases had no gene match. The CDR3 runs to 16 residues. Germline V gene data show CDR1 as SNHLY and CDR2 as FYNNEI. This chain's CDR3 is CASSADRAALKNIQYF. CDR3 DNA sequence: TGTGCCAGCAGTGCGGACAGGGCGGCGCTTAAAAACATTCAGTACTTC. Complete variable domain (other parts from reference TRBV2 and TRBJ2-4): EPEVTQTPSHQVTQMGQEVILRCVPISNHLYFYWYRQILGQKVEFLVSFYNNEISEKSEIFDDQFSVERPDGSNFTLKIRSTKLEDSAMYFCASSADRAALKNIQYFGAGTRLSVL.

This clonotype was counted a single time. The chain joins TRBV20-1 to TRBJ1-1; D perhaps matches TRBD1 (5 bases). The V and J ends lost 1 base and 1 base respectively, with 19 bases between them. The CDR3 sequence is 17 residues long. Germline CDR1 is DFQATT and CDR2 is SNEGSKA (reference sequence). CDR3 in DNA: TGCAGTGCTAGAGGCGCCGGTCAGGGCCGCTCGAACACTGAAGCTTTCTTT. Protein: CSARGAGQGRSNTEAFF.

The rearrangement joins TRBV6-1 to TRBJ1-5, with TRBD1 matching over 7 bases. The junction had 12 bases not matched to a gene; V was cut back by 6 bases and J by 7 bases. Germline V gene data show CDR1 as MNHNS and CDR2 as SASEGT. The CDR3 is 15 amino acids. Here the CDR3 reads CASSLARGNGQPQHF. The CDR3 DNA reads TGTGCCAGCAGCCTTGCCAGGGGGAACGGGCAGCCCCAGCATTTT.

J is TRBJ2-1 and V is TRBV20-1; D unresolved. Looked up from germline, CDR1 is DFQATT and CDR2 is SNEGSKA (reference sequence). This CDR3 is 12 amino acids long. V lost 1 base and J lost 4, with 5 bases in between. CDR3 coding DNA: TGCAGTGCTAGAGGCGGATACAATGAGCAGTTCTTC. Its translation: CSARGGYNEQFF.

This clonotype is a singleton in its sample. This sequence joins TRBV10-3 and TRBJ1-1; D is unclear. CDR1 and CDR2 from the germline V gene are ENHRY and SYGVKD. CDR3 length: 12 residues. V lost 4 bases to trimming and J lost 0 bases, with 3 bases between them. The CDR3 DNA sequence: TGTGCCATCAGTGGAGTGAACACTGAAGCTTTCTTT. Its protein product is CAISGVNTEAFF.

The CDR3 region is CASSYSAGNYGYTF. In DNA, the CDR3 is TGTGCCAGCAGTTACTCCGCAGGGAACTATGGCTACACCTTC. The rearrangement links TRBV6-5 to TRBJ1-2; D may be TRBD1 (5 bases). The V and J ends lost 0 bases and 2 bases respectively, with 7 bases between them. The germline CDR1 and CDR2 sequences are MNHEY and SVGAGI. The length of the CDR3 is 14 residues.

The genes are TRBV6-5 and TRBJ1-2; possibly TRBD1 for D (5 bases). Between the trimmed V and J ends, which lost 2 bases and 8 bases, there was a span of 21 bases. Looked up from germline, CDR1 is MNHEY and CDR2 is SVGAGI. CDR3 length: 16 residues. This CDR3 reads CASSYNLGVGVSGYTF. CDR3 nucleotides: TGTGCCAGCAGTTACAACCTGGGGGTAGGGGTGTCCGGCTACACCTTC.

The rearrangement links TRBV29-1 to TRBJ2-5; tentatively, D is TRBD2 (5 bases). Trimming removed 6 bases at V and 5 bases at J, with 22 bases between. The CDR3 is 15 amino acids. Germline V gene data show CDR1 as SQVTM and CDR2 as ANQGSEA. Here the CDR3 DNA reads TGCAGCGTATGCCGAAGGACGGCCCCGGGGGAGACCCAGTACTTC. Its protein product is CSVCRRTAPGETQYF.

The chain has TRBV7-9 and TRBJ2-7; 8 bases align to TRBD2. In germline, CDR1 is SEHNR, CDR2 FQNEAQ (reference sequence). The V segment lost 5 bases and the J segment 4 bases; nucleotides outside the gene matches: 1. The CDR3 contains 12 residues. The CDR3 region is CASSREGYEQYF. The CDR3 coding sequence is TGTGCCAGCAGCCGGGAGGGATACGAGCAGTACTTC.

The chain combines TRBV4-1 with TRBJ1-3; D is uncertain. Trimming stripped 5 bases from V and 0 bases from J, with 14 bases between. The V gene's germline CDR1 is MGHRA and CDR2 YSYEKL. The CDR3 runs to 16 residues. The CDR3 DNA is TGCGCCAGCAGCGGACGGACCGCCGACTCTGGAAACACCATATATTTT. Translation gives CASSGRTADSGNTIYF.

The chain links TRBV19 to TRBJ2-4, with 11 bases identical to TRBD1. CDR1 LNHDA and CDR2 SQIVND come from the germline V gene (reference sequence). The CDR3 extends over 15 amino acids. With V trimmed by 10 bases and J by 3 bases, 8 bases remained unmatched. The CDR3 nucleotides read TGTGCCACCGACCCCGGGACAGGGGGCAAAAACATTCAGTACTTC. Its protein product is CATDPGTGGKNIQYF.

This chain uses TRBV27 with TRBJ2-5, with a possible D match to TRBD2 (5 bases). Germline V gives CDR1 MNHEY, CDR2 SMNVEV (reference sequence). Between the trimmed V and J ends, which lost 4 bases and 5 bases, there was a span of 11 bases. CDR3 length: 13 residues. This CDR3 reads CASSWGAWETQYF. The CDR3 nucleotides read TGTGCCAGCAGTTGGGGAGCTTGGGAGACCCAGTACTTC.

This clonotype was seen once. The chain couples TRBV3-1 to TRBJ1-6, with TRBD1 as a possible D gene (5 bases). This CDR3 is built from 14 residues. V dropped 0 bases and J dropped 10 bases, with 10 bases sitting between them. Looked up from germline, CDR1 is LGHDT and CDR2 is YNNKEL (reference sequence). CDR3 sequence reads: CASSQDLGGSPLHF. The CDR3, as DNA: TGTGCCAGCAGCCAAGATTTGGGGGGATCACCCCTCCACTTT.

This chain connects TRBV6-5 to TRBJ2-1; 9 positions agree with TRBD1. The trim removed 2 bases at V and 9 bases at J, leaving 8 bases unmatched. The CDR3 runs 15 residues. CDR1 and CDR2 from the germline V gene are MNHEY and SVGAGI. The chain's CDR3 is CASSYAQTGGSEQFF. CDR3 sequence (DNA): TGTGCCAGCAGTTACGCCCAGACAGGGGGTAGTGAGCAGTTCTTC.

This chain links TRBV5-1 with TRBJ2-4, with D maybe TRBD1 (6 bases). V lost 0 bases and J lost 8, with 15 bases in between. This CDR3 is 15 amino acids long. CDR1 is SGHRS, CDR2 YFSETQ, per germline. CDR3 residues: CASSLDPTGLDIQYF. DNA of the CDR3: TGCGCCAGCAGCTTGGACCCAACAGGGTTGGACATTCAGTACTTC.

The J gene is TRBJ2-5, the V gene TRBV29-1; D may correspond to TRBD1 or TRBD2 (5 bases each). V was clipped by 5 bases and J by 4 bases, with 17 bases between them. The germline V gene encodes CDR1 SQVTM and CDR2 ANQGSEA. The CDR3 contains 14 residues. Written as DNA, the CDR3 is TGCAGCGTTCTAAGGACCCAGGGAGCAGAGACCCAGTACTTC. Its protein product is CSVLRTQGAETQYF.

The CDR3 DNA is TGCAGCGTTGAAAGTTTGACCGGGACTGAAGCTTTCTTT. This codes for CSVESLTGTEAFF. The rearrangement uses TRBV29-1 and TRBJ1-1; D gene ambiguous. Trimming cost V 2 bases and J 5 bases, with 12 bases left between them. The germline gives CDR1 SQVTM, CDR2 ANQGSEA. The CDR3 has 13 residues.

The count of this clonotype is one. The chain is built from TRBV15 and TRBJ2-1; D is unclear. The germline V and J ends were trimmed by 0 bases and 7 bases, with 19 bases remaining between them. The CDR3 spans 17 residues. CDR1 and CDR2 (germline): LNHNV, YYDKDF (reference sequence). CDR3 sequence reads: CATSRDSRIGGRNEQFF. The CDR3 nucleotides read TGTGCCACCAGCAGAGATTCCCGTATCGGCGGAAGAAATGAGCAGTTCTTC.

The CDR3 here is CSVPPGQGYNEQFF. The DNA for the CDR3 is TGCAGCGTTCCCCCGGGACAGGGATACAATGAGCAGTTCTTC. The chain recombines TRBV29-1 with TRBJ2-1; TRBD1 matches at 9 bases. The CDR3 is 14 amino acids. J gave up 4 bases and V 5 bases, and 6 bases lay outside the gene matches. The germline V gene encodes CDR1 SQVTM and CDR2 ANQGSEA.

CDR3 coding DNA: TGTGCCAGCAGCTCACAAGAAGTTTACAATGAGCAGTTCTTC. As protein: CASSSQEVYNEQFF. This chain connects TRBV11-3 to TRBJ2-1, with D unclear. This CDR3 has 14 residues. The germline gives CDR1 SGHNT, CDR2 YENEEA. The V gene lost 4 bases and the J gene lost 4 bases, with 11 bases spanning the gap. The full variable domain, with the rest looked up from reference TRBV11-3 and TRBJ2-1, is EAGVVQSPRYKIIEKKQPVAFWCNPISGHNTLYWYLQNLGQGPELLIRYENEEAVDDSQLPKDRFSAERLKGVDSTLKIQPAELGDSAVYLCASSSQEVYNEQFFGPGTRLTVL.

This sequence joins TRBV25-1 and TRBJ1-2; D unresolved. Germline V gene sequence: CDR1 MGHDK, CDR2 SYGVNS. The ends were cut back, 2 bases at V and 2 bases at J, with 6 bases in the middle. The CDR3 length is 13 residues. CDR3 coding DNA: TGTGCCAGCAGTGAACCCGTAAACTATGGCTACACCTTC. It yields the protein CASSEPVNYGYTF.

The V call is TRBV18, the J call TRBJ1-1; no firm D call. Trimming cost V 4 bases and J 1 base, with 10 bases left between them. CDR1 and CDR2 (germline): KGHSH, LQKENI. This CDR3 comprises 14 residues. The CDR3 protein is CASSRGLPNTEAFF. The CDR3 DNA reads TGTGCCAGCTCACGAGGACTTCCGAACACTGAAGCTTTCTTT.

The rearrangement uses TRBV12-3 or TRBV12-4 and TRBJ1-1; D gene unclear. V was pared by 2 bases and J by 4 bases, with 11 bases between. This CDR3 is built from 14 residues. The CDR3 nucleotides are TGTGCCAGCAGTTTACGCCAGGTGGGCACTGAAGCTTTCTTT. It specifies CASSLRQVGTEAFF.

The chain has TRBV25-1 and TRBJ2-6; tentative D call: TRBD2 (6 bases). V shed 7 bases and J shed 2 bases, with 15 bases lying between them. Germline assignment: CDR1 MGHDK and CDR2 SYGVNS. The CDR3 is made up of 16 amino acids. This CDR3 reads CASTPSTGAGANVLTF. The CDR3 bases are TGTGCCAGCACCCCCTCGACGGGGGCTGGGGCCAACGTCCTGACTTTC.

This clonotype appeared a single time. The chain's CDR3 is CASSQDGGESLGTEAFF. CDR3 nucleotide sequence: TGTGCCAGCAGCCAAGATGGGGGGGAGAGCCTGGGGACTGAAGCTTTCTTT. This chain links TRBV4-2 with TRBJ1-1; the D gene is possibly TRBD1 (5 bases). This CDR3 has 17 amino acids. Germline CDR1 and CDR2: LGHNA and YNFKEQ. The V and J ends lost 0 bases and 5 bases respectively, with 19 bases between them.